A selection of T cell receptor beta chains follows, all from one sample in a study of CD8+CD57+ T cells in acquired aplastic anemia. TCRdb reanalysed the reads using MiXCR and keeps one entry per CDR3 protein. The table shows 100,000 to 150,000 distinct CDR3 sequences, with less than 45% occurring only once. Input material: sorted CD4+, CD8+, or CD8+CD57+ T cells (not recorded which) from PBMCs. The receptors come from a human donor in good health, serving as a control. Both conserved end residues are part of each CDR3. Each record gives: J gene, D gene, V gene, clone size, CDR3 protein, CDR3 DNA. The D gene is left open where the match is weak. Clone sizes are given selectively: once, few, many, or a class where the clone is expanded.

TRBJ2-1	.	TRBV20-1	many	CSAPSPLAQRVEQFF	TGCAGTGCTCCTTCCCCACTAGCCCAAAGGGTTGAGCAGTTCTTC
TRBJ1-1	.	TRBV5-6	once	CASNWGWGVTEAFF	TGTGCCAGCAACTGGGGATGGGGAGTTACTGAAGCTTTCTTT
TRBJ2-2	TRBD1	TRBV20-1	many	CSAGWDRNTGELFF	TGCAGTGCTGGTTGGGACAGAAACACCGGGGAGCTGTTTTTT
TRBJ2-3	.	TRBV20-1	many	CSARNTDTQYF	TGCAGTGCCAGAAACACAGATACGCAGTATTTT
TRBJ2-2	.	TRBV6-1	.	CASRDSARDTGELFF	TGTGCCAGCAGGGACAGTGCCCGAGACACCGGGGAGCTGTTTTTT
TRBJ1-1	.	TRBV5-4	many	CASSLGVEAGYFF	TGTGCCAGCAGCTTGGGGGTCGAGGCAGGGTATTTCTTT
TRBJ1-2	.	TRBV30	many	CAWTPGRYYGYTF	TGTGCCTGGACCCCAGGGCGGTACTATGGCTACACCTTC
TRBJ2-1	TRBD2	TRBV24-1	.	CATSDALAGAINEQFF	TGTGCCACCAGTGACGCACTAGCGGGGGCCATCAATGAGCAGTTCTTC
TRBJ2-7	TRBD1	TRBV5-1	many	CASGSGTGSTREQYF	TGCGCCAGCGGTTCCGGGACAGGGTCTACGAGGGAGCAGTACTTC
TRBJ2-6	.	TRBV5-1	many	CASSSATPPAGANVLTF	TGCGCCAGCAGCTCGGCAACACCACCTGCTGGGGCCAACGTCCTGACTTTC
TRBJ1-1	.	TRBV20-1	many	CSANTGYTEAFF	TGCAGTGCTAATACAGGGTACACTGAAGCTTTCTTT
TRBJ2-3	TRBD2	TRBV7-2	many	CASSLAGTSGTDTQYF	TGTGCCAGCAGCTTAGCCGGGACTAGCGGTACAGATACGCAGTATTTT
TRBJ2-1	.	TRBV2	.	CASRDIYYEQFF	TGTGCCAGCCGGGACATTTACTATGAGCAGTTCTTC
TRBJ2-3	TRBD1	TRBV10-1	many	CASSAQTGSTDTQYF	TGCGCCAGCAGTGCTCAGACAGGGTCCACAGATACGCAGTATTTT
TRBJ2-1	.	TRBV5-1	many	CASSPSRGDEQFF	TGCGCCAGCAGCCCCTCTAGAGGGGATGAGCAGTTCTTC
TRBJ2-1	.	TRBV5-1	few	CASWGRLNEQFF	TGCGCCAGCTGGGGGAGGCTAAATGAGCAGTTCTTC
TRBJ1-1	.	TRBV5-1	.	CASKTSGLSIF	TGCGCCAGCAAGACTAGCGGACTAAGCATCTTT
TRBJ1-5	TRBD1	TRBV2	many	CASSSYDRENQPQHF	TGTGCCAGCAGTTCATACGACAGGGAGAATCAGCCCCAGCATTTT
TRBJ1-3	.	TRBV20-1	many	CSARHSSGNTIYF	TGCAGTGCTCGACACAGCTCTGGAAACACCATATATTTT
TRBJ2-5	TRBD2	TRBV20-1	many	CSARDLIRAGDQETQYF	TGCAGTGCTAGAGATCTCATACGAGCGGGGGACCAAGAGACCCAGTACTTC
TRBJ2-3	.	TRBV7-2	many	CASSPTADTQYF	TGTGCCAGCAGCCCGACAGCCGATACGCAGTATTTT
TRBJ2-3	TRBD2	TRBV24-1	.	CATSGSGLAKGGDTQYF	TGTGCCACCAGTGGATCGGGACTAGCGAAGGGGGGAGATACGCAGTATTTT
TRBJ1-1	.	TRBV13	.	CASSLGRGMNTEAFF	TGTGCCAGCAGCTTAGGCCGCGGCATGAACACTGAAGCTTTCTTT
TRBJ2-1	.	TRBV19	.	CASTHVRSNEQFF	TGTGCCAGTACCCATGTGAGAAGCAATGAGCAGTTCTTC
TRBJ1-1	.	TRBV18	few	CASSHDSLGNLNTEAFF	TGTGCCAGCTCACACGACAGCCTGGGTAATTTAAACACTGAAGCTTTCTTT
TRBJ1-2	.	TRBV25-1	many	CASSSAGNYGYTF	TGTGCCAGCAGCTCTGCAGGGAACTATGGCTACACCTTC
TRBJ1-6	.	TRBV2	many	CANSRTTGPYNSPLHF	TGTGCCAACTCACGAACGACAGGACCCTATAATTCACCCCTCCACTTT
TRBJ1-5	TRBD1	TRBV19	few	CASSVDRASNQPQHF	TGTGCCAGTAGTGTTGACAGGGCGAGCAATCAGCCCCAGCATTTT
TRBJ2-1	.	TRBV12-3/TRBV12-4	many	CASKVANEQFF	TGTGCCAGCAAAGTTGCGAATGAGCAGTTCTTC
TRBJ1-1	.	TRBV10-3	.	CAMKDLGTNTEAFF	TGTGCCATGAAGGACTTGGGGACGAACACTGAAGCTTTCTTT
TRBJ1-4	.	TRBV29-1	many	CSAGWGREKLFF	TGCAGCGCTGGTTGGGGTCGTGAAAAACTGTTTTTT
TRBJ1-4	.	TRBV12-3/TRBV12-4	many	CASSLGTNNEKLFF	TGTGCCAGCAGTCTTGGGACGAATAATGAAAAACTGTTTTTT
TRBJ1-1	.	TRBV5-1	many	CASSPVGTSEAFF	TGCGCCAGCAGCCCGGTCGGGACCTCTGAAGCTTTCTTT
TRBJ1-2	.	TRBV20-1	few	CSAGGRGSGYGYTF	TGCAGTGCTGGAGGACGGGGAAGCGGCTATGGCTACACCTTC
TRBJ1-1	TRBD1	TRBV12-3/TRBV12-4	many	CASSLMTGSYSEAFF	TGTGCCAGCAGTTTAATGACAGGGTCATACTCTGAAGCTTTCTTT
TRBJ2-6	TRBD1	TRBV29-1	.	CSASGGAGTGANVLTF	TGCAGCGCGTCAGGGGGCGCAGGGACTGGGGCCAACGTCCTGACTTTC
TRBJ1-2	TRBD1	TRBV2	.	CAGRPGQGANGYIF	TGTGCCGGCAGACCGGGACAGGGGGCGAATGGCTACATCTTC
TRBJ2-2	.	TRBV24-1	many	CATSAGGYTGELFF	TGTGCCACCAGTGCAGGCGGCTACACCGGGGAGCTGTTTTTT
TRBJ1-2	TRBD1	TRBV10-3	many	CAISADRGRGYTF	TGTGCCATCAGTGCGGACAGGGGTAGAGGCTACACCTTC
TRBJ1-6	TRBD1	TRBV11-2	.	CASSRSGGRPDFYNSPLHF	TGTGCCAGCAGTCGATCAGGGGGAAGGCCGGACTTTTATAATTCACCCCTCCACTTT
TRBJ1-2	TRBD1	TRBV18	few	CASSPQGDYGYTF	TGTGCCAGCTCACCCCAGGGGGACTATGGCTACACCTTC
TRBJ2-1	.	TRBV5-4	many	CASSVLSSGYNEQFF	TGTGCCAGCAGCGTGCTATCGTCTGGGTACAATGAGCAGTTCTTC
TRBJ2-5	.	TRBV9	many	CASSVGIAVRETQYF	TGTGCCAGCAGCGTAGGTATCGCGGTTCGGGAGACCCAGTACTTC
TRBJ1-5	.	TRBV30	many	CAWSVRGGQPQHF	TGTGCCTGGAGTGTGAGGGGTGGTCAGCCCCAGCATTTT
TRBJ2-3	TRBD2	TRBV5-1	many	CASSSTAGGVDTQYF	TGCGCCAGCAGCTCGACCGCGGGGGGGGTGGATACGCAGTATTTT
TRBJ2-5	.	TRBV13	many	CASSLLRGEETQYF	TGTGCCAGCAGCTTACTTCGCGGGGAGGAGACCCAGTACTTC
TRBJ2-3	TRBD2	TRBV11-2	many	CASSPGRVVVDTQYF	TGTGCCAGCAGCCCGGGGAGGGTGGTGGTAGATACGCAGTATTTT
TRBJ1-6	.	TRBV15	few	CATSSRKGNSPLHF	TGTGCCACCAGCAGTCGGAAGGGAAATTCACCCCTCCACTTT
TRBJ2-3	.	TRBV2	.	CASSEDLGVDTQYF	TGTGCCAGCAGTGAAGATCTAGGGGTAGATACGCAGTATTTT
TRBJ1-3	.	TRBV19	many	CASSPGQSSGNTIYF	TGTGCCAGTAGTCCCGGACAGAGCTCTGGAAACACCATATATTTT
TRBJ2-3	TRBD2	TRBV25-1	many	CASSGRGGTDTQYF	TGTGCCAGCAGTGGCCGGGGGGGCACAGATACGCAGTATTTT
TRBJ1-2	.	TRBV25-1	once	CASSESGAFYGYTF	TGTGCCAGCAGTGAATCTGGGGCGTTCTATGGCTACACCTTC
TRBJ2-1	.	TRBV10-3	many	CAISESVSSYNEQFF	TGTGCCATCAGTGAGTCGGTTAGCTCCTACAATGAGCAGTTCTTC
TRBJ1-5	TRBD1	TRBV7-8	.	CASSLAPPTGGGQPQHF	TGTGCCAGCAGCTTAGCGCCACCCACAGGGGGCGGGCAGCCCCAGCATTTT
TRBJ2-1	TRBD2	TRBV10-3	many	CASAGLVNEQFF	TGTGCCAGCGCCGGACTAGTGAATGAGCAGTTCTTC